These T cell receptor beta chains were read from a single sample in a study of shared clonotypes between healthy human individuals. TCRdb's copy holds only in-frame clones and misses some; the assay was immunoSEQ multiplex PCR. The data show approximately 1.9 million clones, over 85% seen once. Sequenced input: naive CD8+ T cells from PBMCs. The source of these receptors is a man younger than 35 in good health. Some clones in this sample may be carry-over from other donors' samples. CDR3s include the opening cysteine and the closing phenylalanine or tryptophan. Each record gives: V gene, J gene, clone size, D gene, CDR3 DNA, CDR3 protein. A D gene is named only where the DNA matches it firmly. For some rows the clone size is stated as once, few or many, or as a class when expanded; others skip it.

TRBV5-6	TRBJ1-5	NA	NA	TGTGCCAGCAGCTCTAACGGGGATCAGCCCCAGCATTTT	CASSSNGDQPQHF
TRBV19	TRBJ1-5	NA	NA	TGTGCCAGTAGTATAGTCCCGGGGACTCAGCCCCAGCATTTT	CASSIVPGTQPQHF
TRBV5-6	TRBJ2-3	NA	NA	TGTGCCAGCAGAACTCCCATTCGGCCCCTCGATACGCAGTATTTT	CASRTPIRPLDTQYF
TRBV6-5	TRBJ2-2	NA	TRBD2	TGTGCCAGCAGACCCAGCGGGACTAACACCGGGGAGCTGTTTTTT	CASRPSGTNTGELFF
TRBV29-1	TRBJ1-4	NA	NA	TGCAGCGTAGAAGACGGAGTAACAACTAATGAAAAACTGTTTTTT	CSVEDGVTTNEKLFF
TRBV19	TRBJ2-3	NA	NA	TGTGCCAGTAGTCCGGGGCTAGATACGCAGTATTTT	CASSPGLDTQYF
TRBV6-5	TRBJ2-2	few	NA	TGTGCCAGCAGTTACTCCGAGCCCGGGGAGCTGTTTTTT	CASSYSEPGELFF
TRBV7-9	TRBJ2-7	once	NA	TGTGCCAGCAGCTTAGGCCTAGCGAGTGACGAGCAGTACTTC	CASSLGLASDEQYF
TRBV7-9	TRBJ2-1	NA	NA	TGTGCCAGCACCCTTTTAAATCGCTCCTACAATGAGCAGTTCTTC	CASTLLNRSYNEQFF
TRBV6-5	TRBJ2-7	NA	TRBD1	TGTGCCAGCAGAAAGACAGGGGGCTGGGACGAGCAGTACTTC	CASRKTGGWDEQYF
TRBV27	TRBJ2-7	NA	NA	TGTGCCAGCGGGGACACCTCCTACGAGCAGTACTTC	CASGDTSYEQYF
TRBV27	TRBJ2-1	once	NA	TGTGCCAGCCGGAGGTTGCCGGGTGAAGATTACAATGAGCAGTTCTTC	CASRRLPGEDYNEQFF